The 14 T cell receptor beta chains presented below share a single source sample, sequenced in a study of regulatory T cells in long-lasting Graves disease. Sequencing libraries for TCR beta were prepared with iRepertoire HTBI primers and Arm-PCR of CDR3 regions. One entry per CDR3 protein, called by TCRdb with MiXCR from the multiplex PCR reads. The sample has about 310,000 distinct CDR3 sequences, under 25% seen once. Described time point: persistent/refractory GD, antithyroid drugs over 5 years with positive TRAb. The TCR library was made from RNA that had been extracted from PBMCs in TRIzol. The input for sequencing was peripheral blood mononuclear cells (PBMCs), taken when the disease was refractory, from a patient treated with antithyroid drugs. All receptors come from a female donor with Graves disease.

V and J are TRBV20-1 and TRBJ1-1, with D possibly matching TRBD1 (6 bases). V lost 1 base and J 5 bases, leaving 20 bases between the germline ends. This CDR3 has 16 amino acids. Per the germline V gene, CDR1 is DFQATT and CDR2 is SNEGSKA (reference sequence). The DNA for the CDR3 is TGCAGTGCTAGAGTAGGCTCGGAGGGGGGGAGGACTGAAGCTTTCTTT. Encoded protein: CSARVGSEGGRTEAFF.

This clonotype was detected many times. The chain is built from TRBV7-2 and TRBJ2-1, with TRBD2 identical over 10 bases. Germline CDR1 reads SGHTA; CDR2 reads FQGNSA. Trimming took 5 bases from V and 5 from J; bases not matched to a gene: 9. CDR3 length equals 16 residues. This CDR3 reads CASSRVRTSGNNEQFF. The CDR3 DNA follows: TGTGCCAGCAGCCGAGTTCGGACTAGCGGAAACAATGAGCAGTTCTTC.

This chain connects TRBV27 to TRBJ1-5; D gene uncertain. The CDR3 has 18 residues. CDR1 is MNHEY, CDR2 SMNVEV, per germline (reference sequence). The V and J ends lost 0 bases and 3 bases respectively, with 18 bases between them. The CDR3 reads CASSLSGATIRYNQPQHF. The CDR3 bases are TGTGCCAGCAGTTTATCAGGCGCAACCATTAGGTACAATCAGCCCCAGCATTTT.

In this sample, this clonotype turned up a few times. The chain links TRBV11-2 to TRBJ1-1; TRBD1 is a possible D gene (5 bases). Germline V gene lookup returns CDR1 SGHAT and CDR2 FQNNGV. The V end was cut by 2 bases, the J end by 3 bases, with 16 bases between. The CDR3 is made up of 16 amino acids. DNA of the CDR3: TGTGCCAGCAGCTTAAGCTGGACAAAGCAATACACTGAAGCTTTCTTT. Translating it yields CASSLSWTKQYTEAFF.

The V gene is TRBV30, the J gene TRBJ2-7; D may be TRBD1 (5 bases). This CDR3 has 11 residues. V was shortened by 1 base and J by 5 bases, with 6 bases between the two germline ends. CDR1 is GTSNPN and CDR2 is SVGIG in the germline V gene (reference sequence). The CDR3 nucleotides read TGTGCCTGGAGTGCAGGGAACGAGCAGTACTTC. It specifies CAWSAGNEQYF.

The genes are TRBV28 and TRBJ2-7, with D unclear. V lost 7 bases, J lost 3 bases, and 19 bases lay in between. Germline-derived CDR1 and CDR2 are MDHEN and SYDVKM. The length of the CDR3 is 15 residues. CDR3 amino acids: CASTPGPNGFYEQYF. CDR3 DNA: TGTGCCAGCACCCCGGGCCCGAACGGTTTCTACGAGCAGTACTTC.

This chain connects TRBV6-1 to TRBJ2-7; 9 nucleotides agree with TRBD2. Germline lookup yields CDR1 MNHNS and CDR2 SASEGT. Losses at the gene ends were 5 bases for V and 3 bases for J; bases not matched to a gene: 2. The CDR3 runs to 13 residues. The CDR3 region is CASSLAGLYEQYF. The CDR3 DNA sequence: TGTGCCAGCAGTCTAGCGGGACTCTACGAGCAGTACTTC.

CDR3 nucleotides: TGTGCCAGCAGCTCCGGACAGTTAGCCTCCTACGAGCAGTACTTC. The encoded protein is CASSSGQLASYEQYF. The gene calls are TRBV7-9 and TRBJ2-7; a weak D match, TRBD1 (6 bases). Trimming took 4 bases from V and 0 from J, leaving 13 bases between them. Per germline, CDR1 SEHNR and CDR2 FQNEAQ (reference sequence). The CDR3 is made up of 15 amino acids.

The chain employs TRBV14 and TRBJ1-6; possibly TRBD1 for D (5 bases). Trimming cost V 4 bases and J 10 bases, with 11 bases left between them. CDR3 size: 13 residues. CDR1 is SGHDN and CDR2 is FVKESK in the germline V gene. The CDR3 DNA follows: TGTGCCAGCAGCCCGGGGGGGGAATCACCCCTCCACTTT. Residues: CASSPGGESPLHF.

The chain links TRBV29-1 to TRBJ2-1, with no clear D. In germline, CDR1 is SQVTM, CDR2 ANQGSEA. The CDR3 loop spans 14 amino acids. V was clipped by 7 bases and J by 5 bases, with 18 bases between them. The CDR3 nucleotides are TGCAGCGGAAGAAAGCAGGATGGGCACAATGAGCAGTTCTTC. Translating gives CSGRKQDGHNEQFF.

This clonotype has ten or more counts. This sequence joins TRBV12-3 or TRBV12-4 and TRBJ2-2; TRBD2 might be the D (6 bases). The CDR3 sequence is 16 residues long. The ends were cut back, 2 bases at V and 5 bases at J, with 15 bases in the middle. CDR3 DNA sequence: TGTGCCAGCAGTTTAAGCACCGGGACTGGGACCGGGGAGCTGTTTTTT. Its protein is CASSLSTGTGTGELFF.

At least ten counts were recorded for this clonotype. The chain joins TRBV11-2 to TRBJ2-7; possible D gene TRBD1, 6 bases. CDR3 length: 14 amino acids. Trimming took off 6 bases at V and 3 bases at J, with 15 bases between the two ends. Germline V CDR1 and CDR2: SGHAT, FQNNGV. CDR3 nucleotides: TGTGCCAGCAGGCAAACAGGGAGCAACTACGAGCAGTACTTC. Residues: CASRQTGSNYEQYF.

This chain links TRBV4-1 with TRBJ1-6; possibly TRBD1 for D (6 bases). Germline V CDR1 and CDR2: MGHRA, YSYEKL. Between the trimmed V and J ends, which lost 2 bases and 7 bases, there was a span of 18 bases. The CDR3 consists of 17 residues. CDR3 residues: CASSQSVPEDRNSPLHF. The CDR3 coding sequence is TGCGCCAGCAGCCAATCTGTGCCCGAGGACAGAAATTCACCCCTCCACTTT.

This clonotype was seen repeatedly, ten times or more. This chain connects TRBV10-3 to TRBJ1-2, with TRBD1 matching 7 bases. The CDR3 runs 14 residues. Trimming at V came to 7 bases and at J to 5 bases, leaving 10 bases not matched to a gene. Germline-derived CDR1 and CDR2 are ENHRY and SYGVKD. The CDR3 loop is CAINIGTDLYGYTF. CDR3 sequence (DNA): TGTGCCATCAATATCGGGACAGACTTATATGGCTACACCTTC.